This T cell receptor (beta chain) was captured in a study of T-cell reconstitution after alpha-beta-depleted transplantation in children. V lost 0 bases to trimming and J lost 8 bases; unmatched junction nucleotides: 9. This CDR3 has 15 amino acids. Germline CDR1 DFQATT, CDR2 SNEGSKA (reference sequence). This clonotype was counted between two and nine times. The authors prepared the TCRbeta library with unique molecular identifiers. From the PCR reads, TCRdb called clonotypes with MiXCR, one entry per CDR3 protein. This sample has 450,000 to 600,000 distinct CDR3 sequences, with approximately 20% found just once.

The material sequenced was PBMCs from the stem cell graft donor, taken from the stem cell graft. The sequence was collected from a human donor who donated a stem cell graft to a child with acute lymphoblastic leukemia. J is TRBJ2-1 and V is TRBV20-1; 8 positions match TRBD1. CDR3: CSARDPDRGEDEQFF. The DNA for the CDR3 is TGCAGTGCTAGAGATCCCGACAGGGGTGAGGATGAGCAGTTCTTC.